Shown below are 14 T cell receptor beta chains from a single sample sequenced in a study of persistence of HIV-infected CD4 T cells. Sequencing used immunoSEQ version 4 in survey mode. Method: immunoSEQ multiplex PCR; TCRdb's copy keeps in-frame clones and lacks some. The sample gives under 40,000 clones, around four fifths of which show up once; approximately 20% is in the top ten. Their recognized antigens are unknown. Cells were stimulated with overlapping HIV-1 Gag 15-mer peptides. CD40L-negative CD69-negative CD45RO-high memory CD4+ T cells were sorted as populations depleted of antigen-responding cells. Here the sequenced sample was CD4+ T cells sorted from PBMCs after roughly 20-hour stimulation, taken from a patient who received antiretroviral therapy. The receptor source for this set is an adult woman with HIV who was CMV-seropositive.

The chain is built from TRBV27 and TRBJ2-1, with 14 bases identical to TRBD2. With 6 bases clipped from V and 8 bases from J, the junction kept 9 bases outside the gene matches. CDR1 is MNHEY and CDR2 is SMNVEV in the germline V gene (reference sequence). The CDR3 length is 16 residues. DNA of the CDR3: TGTGCCAGCAGCGCCACCGGGACTAGCGGGAGAGATGAGCAGTTCTTC. Translation: CASSATGTSGRDEQFF.

For the CDR3, the DNA is TGTGCCAGCTCACCAGATTCTGGAAACACCATATATTTT. Translating it yields CASSPDSGNTIYF. V usage is TRBV18 and J usage is TRBJ1-3; D gene ambiguous. CDR3 length: 13 amino acids. V shed 2 bases and J shed 1 base, with 3 bases lying between them. Germline CDR1 and CDR2: KGHSH and LQKENI.

The chain joins TRBV13 to TRBJ2-3; D possibly uses TRBD1 or TRBD2 (5 bases each). The CDR3 sequence is 17 residues long. V was cut by 4 bases and J by 3 bases, with 20 bases left in between. Germline CDR1 is PRHDT and CDR2 is FYEKMQ (reference sequence). CDR3 bases: TGTGCCAGCAGCTCTAACTTTAGAGGGAAGGGGACAGATACGCAGTATTTT. Its translation: CASSSNFRGKGTDTQYF.

The rearrangement links TRBV3-1 (or the pseudogene TRBV3-2) to TRBJ2-4; D gene uncertain. Trimming removed 5 bases from V and 2 bases from J, with 13 bases in between. This CDR3 is 15 amino acids long. In germline, CDR1 is LGHDT, CDR2 YNNKEL (reference sequence). This CDR3 reads CASSSQTVTKNIQYF. In nucleotides, the CDR3 is TGTGCCAGCAGCTCCCAGACTGTTACCAAAAACATTCAGTACTTC.

V gene TRBV7-9 combines with J gene TRBJ1-2, with a tentative D call TRBD1 (5 bases). Germline CDR1 and CDR2: SEHNR and FQNEAQ (reference sequence). This CDR3 is 16 amino acids long. Trimming took off 3 bases at V and 2 bases at J, with 16 bases between the two ends. In DNA form, the CDR3 reads TGTGCCAGCAGCTTCCGGCCGGGGGAGGGGAACTATGGCTACACCTTC. This gives the protein CASSFRPGEGNYGYTF.

This sequence joins TRBV18 and TRBJ2-6; either TRBD1 or TRBD2 may supply D (5 bases each). Germline V gene lookup returns CDR1 KGHSH and CDR2 LQKENI. The CDR3 covers 15 residues. Trimming stripped 5 bases from V and 0 bases from J, with 8 bases between. As DNA, the CDR3 is TGTGCCAGCTCAGCAGGGACCTCTGGGGCCAACGTCCTGACTTTC. It specifies CASSAGTSGANVLTF.

This rearrangement joins TRBV18 to TRBJ2-4, with D hard to call. This CDR3 has 13 residues. V lost 0 bases, J lost 5 bases, and 5 bases lay in between. Germline V lookup: CDR1 KGHSH, CDR2 LQKENI. CDR3 bases: TGTGCCAGCTCACCACCCACAGAAAACATTCAGTACTTC. This translates into CASSPPTENIQYF.

The chain links TRBV29-1 to TRBJ1-1; TRBD1 is a possible D gene (6 bases). The CDR3 loop spans 13 amino acids. V was pared by 5 bases and J by 4 bases, with 14 bases between. The V gene's germline CDR1 is SQVTM and CDR2 ANQGSEA. For the CDR3, the DNA is TGCAGCGTTCAAACCAGGGGAGGCACTGAAGCTTTCTTT. This sequence encodes CSVQTRGGTEAFF.

V gene TRBV9 combines with J gene TRBJ1-3; 7 nucleotides match TRBD1. This CDR3 spans 16 amino acids. Trimming cost V 0 bases and J 2 bases; bases outside gene matches: 5. Germline V gene lookup returns CDR1 SGDLS and CDR2 YYNGEE. CDR3 residues: CASSVDFRGTGNTIYF. The CDR3 nucleotides read TGTGCCAGCAGCGTAGATTTCAGGGGGACTGGAAACACCATATATTTT.

Comment on this clone: Other nucleotide sequences from this sample produce the same CDR3. This chain connects TRBV3-1 (or the pseudogene TRBV3-2) to TRBJ2-2, with 8 bases matching TRBD2. Germline V CDR1 and CDR2: LGHDT, YNNKEL (reference sequence). The trim removed 4 bases at V and 5 bases at J, leaving 6 bases unmatched. The CDR3 is made up of 15 amino acids. The CDR3 region is CASSLGGARTGELFF. As DNA, the CDR3 is TGTGCCAGCAGCCTCGGGGGGGCCAGGACCGGGGAGCTGTTTTTT.

V is TRBV29-1 and J is TRBJ2-3, with 8 bases lining up with TRBD2. The J segment lost 1 base and the V segment lost 3 bases, leaving 0 bases of the junction unmatched. The CDR3 spans 13 residues. The V gene's germline CDR1 is SQVTM and CDR2 ANQGSEA. The CDR3 nucleotides read TGCAGCGTTGACGGGGGGGGCACAGATACGCAGTATTTT. It specifies CSVDGGGTDTQYF.

Points on this clone: Other DNA sequences in this specimen translate into the identical CDR3. CDR3 nucleotides: TGTGCCAGCAGAAACAGGGTTAACACTGAAGCTTTCTTT. Encoded protein: CASRNRVNTEAFF. The chain uses TRBV27 and TRBJ1-1; a possible D gene is TRBD1 (6 bases). V dropped 6 bases and J dropped 2 bases, with 10 bases sitting between them. The CDR3 has 13 amino acids. Germline V gene lookup returns CDR1 MNHEY and CDR2 SMNVEV (reference sequence).

This chain joins TRBV12-3 or TRBV12-4 and TRBJ1-2, with a tentative D call TRBD1 (6 bases). The V and J ends lost 6 bases and 8 bases respectively, with 16 bases between them. The length of the CDR3 is 13 residues. CDR3 sequence reads: CASSQTPTGGYTF. In DNA form, the CDR3 reads TGTGCCAGCAGCCAAACCCCGACAGGAGGCTACACCTTC.

A single count supports this clone. The V gene is TRBV28, the J gene TRBJ2-1; D is possibly TRBD2 (7 bases). Germline CDR1 and CDR2: MDHEN and SYDVKM. The CDR3 contains 15 residues. The ends were cut back, 3 bases at V and 3 bases at J, with 12 bases in the middle. CDR3 nucleotides: TGTGCCAGCAGTTTTGAGGGAGGGGGCTACAATGAGCAGTTCTTC. Its translation is CASSFEGGGYNEQFF.